This TCR beta chain was identified in a study of cytomegalovirus exposure and HLA in healthy donors (TCRdb year 2017). For the wider study: A later analysis indicated that the 110 or so validation repertoires were generated on the platform also employed for the roughly 650 repertoires of the first cohort. The study was designed to test whether signatures of past pathogen exposure could be identified by cataloging public T cell receptors. In addition to the first cohort of 666 subjects, a separate validation cohort of 130 or so different subjects was used. The study combined high-throughput TCR immunosequencing, statistical association of individual TCRs with disease status, and machine learning to predict cytomegalovirus infection status.

Of note for this clone: Its antigen has not been determined. No quality values exist for individual bases; no much larger clone is one base distant.

Library generation was performed with the immunoSEQ multiplex PCR assay. The paper's data handling went like this. A statistical classification framework was built to diagnose cytomegalovirus status from the catalog of TCR beta chain sequences. This is the immuneACCESS table as TCRdb keeps it, with only in-frame sequences that have V and J called. A part of the clones is gone; compared with another copy, unresolved V genes explain less than half, and the rest is unexplained. V and J calls and clone size are as listed in that table; D and trimming were resolved from the DNA. In all, the sample holds 200,000 to 300,000 clones, and approximately 86% of those were seen once. In total, the top ten clones hold 0.95% to 1.5% of the sample. Separate from the roughly 660-subject first cohort, the validation cohort of 90 to 150 subjects was the group to which the donors belonged. What the study reported, not specific to this receptor: A total of roughly 160 TCR beta chains were listed by the study as associated with cytomegalovirus. According to the authors, the approach could potentially be generalized to other disease states and immunological phenotypes. All 130 or so repertoires were used to score co-occurrence in the validation cohort in a later analysis, because that analysis had no HLA typing for the cohort. Most TCR sequences were seen in very few donors, while some public TCRs were found in many individuals. Cytomegalovirus status was reported to be diagnosed by the classifier with high specificity and sensitivity in both the original and validation cohorts. In vitro tests confirmed that a few of the cytomegalovirus-associated TCR beta chains recognize cytomegalovirus antigens. Of the cluster scores, approximately 95% were above 0 in a later analysis, which found that TCRs clustered in the first cohort also tended to co-occur in the 110 or so validation repertoires.

Trimming takes 3 bases from V and 4 bases from J, and the germline ends sit 10 bases apart. The CDR3 runs 14 amino acids, cysteine and phenylalanine included. Here the CDR3 DNA is all that survives: 42 bases in frame from base 1. In the germline V gene (reference sequence), CDR1 corresponds to MNHEY and CDR2 to SMNVEV. The rearrangement joined TRBV27 to TRBJ2-1; TRBD2 is a weak D gene call, 5 bases matching. The sequenced sample consisted of PBMCs. The TCR sequence derives from a woman aged 25 to 39 in good health and CMV-seropositive. CDR3 loop: CASSFQRRYNEQFF. The DNA reads TGTGCCAGCAGTTTCCAGCGGAGGTACAATGAGCAGTTCTTC.